The text below deals with one T cell receptor beta chain. Its antigen remains undetermined. The input lacks base qualities; no much larger clone sits a single base away. This entry belongs to a study of T cell changes during pregnancy in multiple sclerosis (dated by TCRdb to between 2017 and 2020). General notes on the study: The study examined how the T cell repertoire changed over the course of pregnancy in women with multiple sclerosis.

The library was built by means of the immunoSEQ multiplex PCR assay. What TCRdb holds here is the immuneACCESS table cut down to in-frame rearrangements. Part of the clones is not present; checked against another copy, under half of the missing clones reflect an unresolved V gene, and the others are unexplained. The sample table holds 30,000 to 45,000 clones, of which 90% were seen once. About 0.45% of the sample is taken by the ten largest. V lost 5 bases and J lost 8 bases; the stretch between them is 18 bases long. The CDR3, from cysteine to phenylalanine, totals 14 residues. Solely the CDR3 DNA is kept, with 42 bases framed from the first base. Looking up the germline V gene yields CDR1 LGHNT and CDR2 FRNRAP.

The V and J genes are TRBV12-5 and TRBJ1-2; TRBD1 could be the D gene, as 6 bases match. The receptor was isolated from a female donor with multiple sclerosis, enrolled in a pregnancy study. The sequences come from CD4+ T cells from peripheral blood mononuclear cells, collected in the third trimester of pregnancy. The DNA sequence follows: TGTGCTAGTGGTATGACGCTCCAAACAGGGGGCTACACCTTC. Its protein reads: CASGMTLQTGGYTF.